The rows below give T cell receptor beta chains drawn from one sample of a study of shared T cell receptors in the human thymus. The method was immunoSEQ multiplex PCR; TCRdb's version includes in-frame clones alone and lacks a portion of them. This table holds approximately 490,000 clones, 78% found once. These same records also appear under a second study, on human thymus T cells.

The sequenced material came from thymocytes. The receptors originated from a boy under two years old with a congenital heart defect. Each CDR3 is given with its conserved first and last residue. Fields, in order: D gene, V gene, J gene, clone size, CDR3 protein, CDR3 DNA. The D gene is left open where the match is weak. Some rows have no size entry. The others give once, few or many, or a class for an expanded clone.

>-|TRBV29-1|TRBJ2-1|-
CSVQYRGLNNEQFF
TGCAGCGTTCAGTACAGGGGACTCAACAATGAGCAGTTCTTC
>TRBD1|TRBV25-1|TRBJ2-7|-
CASSEPGTGRAYEQYF
TGTGCCAGCAGTGAGCCCGGGACAGGTAGAGCCTACGAGCAGTACTTC
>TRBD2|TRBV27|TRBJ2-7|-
CASSPSRLAGLYEQYF
TGTGCCAGCAGTCCCTCGCGACTAGCGGGGCTTTACGAGCAGTACTTC
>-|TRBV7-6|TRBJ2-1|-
CASSLALRVGSRDEQFF
TGTGCCAGCAGCTTAGCTTTACGAGTCGGGAGTCGAGATGAGCAGTTCTTC
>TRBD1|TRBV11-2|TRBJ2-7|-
CASSPTGFSSYEQYF
TGTGCCAGCAGCCCGACAGGGTTTAGCTCCTACGAGCAGTACTTC
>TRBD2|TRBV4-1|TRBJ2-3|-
CASSQDGLAGLRDTQYF
TGCGCCAGCAGCCAAGACGGTCTAGCGGGGCTTAGAGATACGCAGTATTTT
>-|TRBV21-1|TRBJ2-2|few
CASSKAPSGMAGELFF
TGTGCCAGCAGCAAAGCTCCTAGCGGGATGGCCGGGGAGCTGTTTTTT
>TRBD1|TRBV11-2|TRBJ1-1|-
CASSRATGTRNTEAFF
TGTGCCAGCAGCCGCGCGACAGGGACGAGGAACACTGAAGCTTTCTTT
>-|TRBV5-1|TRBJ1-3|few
CASSLGGTGNTIYF
TGCGCCAGCAGCTTAGGGGGAACTGGAAACACCATATATTTT
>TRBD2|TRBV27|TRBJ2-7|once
CASSLSKGGRISYEQYF
TGTGCCAGCAGTTTATCGAAGGGCGGGAGGATCTCCTACGAGCAGTACTTC
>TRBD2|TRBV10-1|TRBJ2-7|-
CASRALGLAGASSYEQYF
TGCGCCAGCAGAGCCTTGGGACTAGCGGGAGCCTCCTCCTACGAGCAGTACTTC
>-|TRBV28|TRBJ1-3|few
CASRGASSGNTIYF
TGTGCCAGCAGGGGGGCGAGCTCTGGAAACACCATATATTTT
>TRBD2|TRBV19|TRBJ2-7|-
CASSTSSGRLEEQYF
TGTGCCAGTAGTACCTCTAGCGGGAGGCTAGAGGAGCAGTACTTC
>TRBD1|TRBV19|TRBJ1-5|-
CASSSGTGGWQPQHF
TGTGCCAGTAGTAGCGGGACAGGGGGCTGGCAGCCCCAGCATTTT
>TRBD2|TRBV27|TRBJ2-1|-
CASSFPGASGTKYNEQFF
TGTGCCAGCAGTTTCCCTGGCGCTAGCGGGACAAAATACAATGAGCAGTTCTTC
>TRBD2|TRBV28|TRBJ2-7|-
CASSRMGLAGGPPTHEQYF
TGTGCCAGCAGTAGAATGGGACTAGCGGGAGGGCCTCCGACTCACGAGCAGTACTTC
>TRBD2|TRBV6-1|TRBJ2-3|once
CASSGLANPPGDTQYF
TGTGCCAGCAGTGGACTAGCGAACCCTCCCGGAGATACGCAGTATTTT
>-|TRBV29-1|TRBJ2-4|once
CSVEDPRTDGGNIQYF
TGCAGCGTTGAAGACCCCAGGACCGACGGGGGAAACATTCAGTACTTC
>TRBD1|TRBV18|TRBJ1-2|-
CASSPRFVEGQRTDVNYGYTF
TGTGCCAGCTCACCACGTTTCGTAGAGGGACAGCGGACCGACGTTAACTATGGCTACACCTTC
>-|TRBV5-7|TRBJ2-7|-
CASNPGQTLSYEQYF
TGTGCCAGCAACCCTGGACAGACTCTTTCCTACGAGCAGTACTTC
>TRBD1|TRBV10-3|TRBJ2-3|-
CAISELVGTGKGGTQYF
TGTGCCATCAGTGAGCTTGTTGGGACAGGGAAGGGAGGTACGCAGTATTTT
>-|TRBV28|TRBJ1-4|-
CASSRRWIAPATNEKLFF
TGTGCCAGCAGCCGTAGATGGATAGCACCTGCAACTAATGAAAAACTGTTTTTT
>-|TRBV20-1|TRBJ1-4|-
CSAAGPEKLFF
TGCAGTGCTGCGGGGCCTGAAAAACTGTTTTTT
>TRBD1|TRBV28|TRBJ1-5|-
CASSFTPLLRGTGKSNQPQHF
TGTGCCAGCAGTTTTACTCCCTTACTTCGGGGGACAGGTAAAAGCAATCAGCCCCAGCATTTT
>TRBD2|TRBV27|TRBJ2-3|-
CASSLFAGYSGLRYPSTDTQYF
TGTGCCAGCAGTTTATTTGCGGGGTATTCGGGACTACGATATCCTAGCACAGATACGCAGTATTTT
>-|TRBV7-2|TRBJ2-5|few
CASSFLSGETQYF
TGTGCCAGCAGCTTCCTGTCCGGGGAGACCCAGTACTTC
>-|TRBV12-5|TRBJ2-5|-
CASGLDRLDPYQETQYF
TGTGCTAGTGGTTTGGACCGACTAGACCCGTACCAAGAGACCCAGTACTTC
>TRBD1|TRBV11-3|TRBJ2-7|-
CASSLEIGLGDSAYEQYF
TGTGCCAGCAGCTTAGAGATTGGATTGGGGGACAGCGCCTACGAGCAGTACTTC
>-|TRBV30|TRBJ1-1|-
CAWSAISSRRTTEAFF
TGTGCCTGGAGTGCGATCTCCTCAAGGAGAACGACTGAAGCTTTCTTT
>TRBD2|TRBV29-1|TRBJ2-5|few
CSVVVWPSGTETQYF
TGCAGCGTCGTTGTGTGGCCTAGCGGGACAGAGACCCAGTACTTC
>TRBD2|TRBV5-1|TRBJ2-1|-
CASSLPSLAGGPGEQFF
TGCGCCAGCAGCTTGCCCTCTCTCGCGGGAGGGCCGGGTGAGCAGTTCTTC
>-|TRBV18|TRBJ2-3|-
CASSESSTDTQYF
TGTGCCAGCTCAGAGTCTAGCACAGATACGCAGTATTTT
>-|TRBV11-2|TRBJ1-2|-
CASSCPPGHIANYGYTF
TGTGCCAGCAGCTGCCCCCCGGGACACATAGCTAACTATGGCTACACCTTC